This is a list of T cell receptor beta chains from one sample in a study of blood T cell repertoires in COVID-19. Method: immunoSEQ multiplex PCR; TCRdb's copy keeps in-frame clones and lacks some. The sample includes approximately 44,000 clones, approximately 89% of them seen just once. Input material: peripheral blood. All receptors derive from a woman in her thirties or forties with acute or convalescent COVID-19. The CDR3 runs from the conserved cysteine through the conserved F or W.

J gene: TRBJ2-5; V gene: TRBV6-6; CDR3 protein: CASSSLRGTGETQYF
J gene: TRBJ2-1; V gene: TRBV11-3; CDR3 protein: CASSSSTSGSTEQFF
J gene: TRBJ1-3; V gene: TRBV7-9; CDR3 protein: CASRPRVSSGNTIYF
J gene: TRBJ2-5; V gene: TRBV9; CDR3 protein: CASSAGGQETQYF
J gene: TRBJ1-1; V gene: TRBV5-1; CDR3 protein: CASSMGGAGAEAFF
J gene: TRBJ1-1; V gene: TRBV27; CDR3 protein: CASRPHDRNTEAFF
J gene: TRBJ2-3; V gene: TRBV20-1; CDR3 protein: CSASNPLAGATDTQYF
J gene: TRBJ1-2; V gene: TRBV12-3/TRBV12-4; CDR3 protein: CASSLLGYGYTF
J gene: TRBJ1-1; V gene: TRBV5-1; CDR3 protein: CASSFSQGGNTEAFF
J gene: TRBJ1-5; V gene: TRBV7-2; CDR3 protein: CASSPGGSGNQPQHF
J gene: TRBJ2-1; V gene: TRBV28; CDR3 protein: CASSQGARYNEQFF
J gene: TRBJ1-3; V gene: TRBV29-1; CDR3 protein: CSVEDRGQGRGNTIYF
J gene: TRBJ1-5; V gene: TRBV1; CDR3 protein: CTSSQGGGGEQPQHF
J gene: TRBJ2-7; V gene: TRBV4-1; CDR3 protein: CASSQEPSGSSYEQYF
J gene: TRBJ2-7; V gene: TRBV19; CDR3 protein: CASSPRTGGGYEQYF
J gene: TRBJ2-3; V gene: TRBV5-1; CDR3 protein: CASSFGELWTVVTDTQYF
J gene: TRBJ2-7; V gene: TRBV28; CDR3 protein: CASSFMGQISYEQYF
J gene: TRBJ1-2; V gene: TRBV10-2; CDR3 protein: CATNRVGNYGYTF
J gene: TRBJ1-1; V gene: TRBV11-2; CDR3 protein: CASSLGWDTLNTEAFF
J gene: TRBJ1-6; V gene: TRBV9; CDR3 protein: CASSGGPIAAGPLHF
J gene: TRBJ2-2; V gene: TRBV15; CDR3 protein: CATSGRQGPGELFF
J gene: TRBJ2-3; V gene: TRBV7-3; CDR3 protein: CASSTSGGSTDTQYF
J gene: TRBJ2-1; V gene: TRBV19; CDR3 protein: CASSPPLRDGLYNEQFF
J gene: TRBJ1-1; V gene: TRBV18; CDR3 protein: CASSTGGMNTEAFF
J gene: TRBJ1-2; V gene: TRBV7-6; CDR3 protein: CASSLEGLANYGYTF
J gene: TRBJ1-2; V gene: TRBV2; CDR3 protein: CASRAIDGGRRGYTF
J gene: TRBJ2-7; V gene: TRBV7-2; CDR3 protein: CASSLSSGTVFYEQYF
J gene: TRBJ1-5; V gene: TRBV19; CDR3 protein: CASNPGGLGNQPQHF
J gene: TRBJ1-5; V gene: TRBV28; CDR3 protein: CASSSNRGRKMGSSQPQHF
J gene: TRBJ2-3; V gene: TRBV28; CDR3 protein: CASSLSDRGVSADTQYF
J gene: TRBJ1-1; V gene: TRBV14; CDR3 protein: CASSHDRGLNTEAFF
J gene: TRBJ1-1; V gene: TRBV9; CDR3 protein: CASSTNRGLSMSTEAFF
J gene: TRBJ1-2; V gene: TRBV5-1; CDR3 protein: CASSLRQGEDGYTF